This record looks at one T cell receptor (beta chain) sequence and its context. RNA transcripts gave rise to amplified TCR beta CDR3 regions. Carried out on the TCR CDR3, a first-round RT-PCR used the HTBI primer set. MiXCR, applied by TCRdb to the multiplex PCR reads, yields one record per CDR3 protein. The data contain some 460,000 distinct CDR3 sequences, approximately 14% of them singletons. This CDR3 comprises 16 residues. Germline CDR1 is KGHSH and CDR2 is LQKENI. V lost 0 bases and J 0 bases, leaving 11 bases between the germline ends. The data belong to a study of T cells in Graves' hyperthyroidism and ophthalmopathy.

Sequencing was performed on blood. J is TRBJ1-1 and V is TRBV18; D unresolved. The TCR sequence derives from a woman aged 18-30 years with Graves' hyperthyroidism. CDR3: CASSPPVTGMNTEAFF. CDR3 nucleotides: TGTGCCAGCTCACCACCGGTGACGGGAATGAACACTGAAGCTTTCTTT.